This T cell receptor beta chain was found in a study of blood T cell repertoires in COVID-19. Assay used: immunoSEQ multiplex PCR; TCRdb lists only in-frame clones, some missing. The sample consists of under 200,000 clones, about 88% of them appearing once. This clone was seen only once. The CDR3 consists of 14 residues. The V gene's germline CDR1 is SGHDT and CDR2 YYEEEE. With 3 bases clipped from V and 7 bases from J, the junction kept 6 bases outside the gene matches. The rearrangement links TRBV5-6 to TRBJ1-3; TRBD1 matches at 8 bases. Input material: peripheral blood. This receptor was identified in a woman of 80 years or more in a cohort sampled during active or convalescent COVID-19. The CDR3 DNA is TGTGCCAGCAGCTGGGGGGACAGGTCGAACACCATATATTTT. Translating it yields CASSWGDRSNTIYF.